These 18 T cell receptor beta chains originate from one sample sequenced in a study of PD-1 blockade in classical Hodgkin lymphoma. Every patient relapsed after autologous stem cell transplantation, and brentuximab vedotin exposure varied. Here immunoSEQ multiplex PCR was the method, and the copy in TCRdb shows in-frame clones only, minus some. The sample contains over 25,000 clones, 70% to 90% of which appear only once. Sequences were derived from peripheral blood mononuclear cells (PBMCs), sampled before the second cycle of nivolumab. The origin of the receptors is a human donor with classical Hodgkin lymphoma.

The CDR3 coding sequence is TGTGCCAGCAGCTTGGGGGTTAACTATGGCTACACCTTC. As protein: CASSLGVNYGYTF. The chain employs TRBV5-4 and TRBJ1-2; D not certain. The CDR3 consists of 13 residues. CDR1 is SGHNT, CDR2 YYREEE, per germline (reference sequence). With 0 bases removed from V and 1 base from J, the gap between germline ends came to 4 bases.

This clone came up a few times. The chain links TRBV18 to TRBJ1-6, with D perhaps matching TRBD1 (5 bases). From germline, CDR1 is KGHSH and CDR2 LQKENI. V was trimmed by 3 bases and J by 7 bases, leaving 13 bases between them. CDR3 size: 15 residues. The CDR3 nucleotides read TGTGCCAGCTCACCGTCGGCCGGGGCCAATTCACCCCTCCACTTT. Translated, it gives CASSPSAGANSPLHF.

The J gene is TRBJ1-3, the V gene TRBV4-2; a possible D gene is TRBD1 (5 bases). V was clipped by 0 bases and J by 5 bases, with 11 bases between them. Germline V CDR1 and CDR2: LGHNA, YNFKEQ. CDR3 size: 15 residues. The CDR3, as DNA: TGTGCCAGCAGCCAAGATTTGAGACAGCGAAACACCATATATTTT. Translation gives CASSQDLRQRNTIYF.

The chain joins TRBV7-6 to TRBJ1-4; 10 bases map to TRBD1. V lost 0 bases to trimming and J lost 7 bases; unmatched junction nucleotides: 5. Germline V lookup: CDR1 SGHVS, CDR2 FNYEAQ. The CDR3 runs 16 residues. The CDR3 DNA is TGTGCCAGCAGCTTAGCGCTGGGGACAGGGGTTGAAAAACTGTTTTTT. Encoded protein: CASSLALGTGVEKLFF.

This clone was counted only a few times. This rearrangement joins TRBV27 to TRBJ1-2, with 8 positions matching TRBD1. Germline V gives CDR1 MNHEY, CDR2 SMNVEV (reference sequence). This CDR3 is built from 14 residues. The junction had 7 bases not matched to a gene; V was cut back by 4 bases and J by 6 bases. CDR3 protein: CASSSRGHEDGYTF. The CDR3 DNA reads TGTGCCAGCAGTTCCAGGGGGCACGAGGATGGCTACACCTTC.

J is TRBJ1-1 and V is TRBV7-6; perhaps TRBD1 as D (6 bases). CDR1 and CDR2 from the germline V gene are SGHVS and FNYEAQ. Trimming shortened V by 4 bases and J by 0 bases, and 9 bases separated the two germline ends. The CDR3 is 14 amino acids. CDR3 protein: CASSSTGMNTEAFF. CDR3 sequence (DNA): TGTGCCAGCAGCTCTACAGGGATGAACACTGAAGCTTTCTTT.

This clone was picked up one time. The chain has TRBV11-3 and TRBJ2-7, with D perhaps being TRBD1 or TRBD2 (5 bases each). V lost 5 bases and J 7 bases, leaving 18 bases between the germline ends. In germline, CDR1 is SGHNT, CDR2 YENEEA. The CDR3 is 14 amino acids. The CDR3 spells CASSQPVRDREQYF. The CDR3, as DNA: TGTGCCAGCAGCCAACCAGTGAGGGACCGGGAGCAGTACTTC.

This clone was found a few times. This chain links TRBV28 with TRBJ1-5; 10 bases align to TRBD1. This CDR3 is 14 amino acids long. V was pared by 8 bases and J by 3 bases, with 4 bases of the junction left unmatched. Per germline, CDR1 MDHEN and CDR2 SYDVKM. CDR3 nucleotides: TGTGCCAGCGCGACAGGGGGCACCAATCAGCCCCAGCATTTT. This encodes CASATGGTNQPQHF.

The chain is built from TRBV28 and TRBJ2-1; no clear D gene. Trimming removed 2 bases from V and 6 bases from J, with 14 bases in between. From germline, CDR1 is MDHEN and CDR2 SYDVKM. The CDR3 length is 15 residues. CDR3 sequence reads: CASSLGLVEPNEQFF. The CDR3 region has the DNA TGTGCCAGCAGTTTAGGGCTCGTGGAACCCAATGAGCAGTTCTTC.

This clone occurred a few times. CDR3 residues: CASARRTEAFF. The CDR3 coding sequence is TGTGCCAGCGCCAGAAGGACTGAAGCTTTCTTT. V usage is TRBV5-8 and J usage is TRBJ1-1; D is undetermined. V gave up 7 bases and J gave up 5 bases, with 9 bases separating them. In germline, CDR1 is SGHTS, CDR2 YDEGEE. The CDR3 runs 11 residues.

This clone was seen more than once but under ten times. The V call is TRBV29-1, the J call TRBJ1-3; possible D gene TRBD1, 5 bases. Trimming left V 5 bases short and J 4 bases short, with 9 bases between. In germline, CDR1 is SQVTM, CDR2 ANQGSEA. The CDR3 extends over 12 amino acids. The CDR3: CSVPGEGNTIYF. The CDR3 bases are TGCAGCGTTCCGGGGGAAGGAAACACCATATATTTT.

In nucleotides, the CDR3 is TGTGCCAGCAGTGCCTACAGGGACGAGCAGTACGTC. Translation gives CASSAYRDEQYV. This sequence joins TRBV6-1 and TRBJ2-7, with D perhaps TRBD1 (6 bases). The CDR3 extends over 12 amino acids. Germline CDR1 MNHNS, CDR2 SASEGT. The V gene lost 4 bases and the J gene lost 5 bases, with 9 bases spanning the gap.

This clone is deemed medium-sized. The gene calls are TRBV5-1 and TRBJ2-7; tentatively, D is TRBD2 (7 bases). Germline V gene data show CDR1 as SGHRS and CDR2 as YFSETQ. The CDR3 consists of 15 residues. Trimming stripped 5 bases from V and 3 bases from J, with 18 bases between. For the CDR3, the DNA is TGCGCCAGCAGAGGGGGATTATCGGGAGGCTACGAGCAGTACTTC. This sequence encodes CASRGGLSGGYEQYF.

The chain carries TRBV5-1 and TRBJ2-3; 7 bases match TRBD1. The CDR3 covers 17 residues. Unmatched junction bases numbered 7, after V lost 0 bases and J lost 0 bases. Germline V CDR1 and CDR2: SGHRS, YFSETQ. The CDR3 protein is CASSLGPGQHSTDTQYF. CDR3 sequence (DNA): TGCGCCAGCAGCTTGGGCCCGGGACAGCATAGCACAGATACGCAGTATTTT.

J is TRBJ1-1 and V is TRBV21-1. TRBV21-1 has pseudogene status. This CDR3 is built from 16 residues. The CDR3 DNA sequence: TGTGCCAGCAGATTATGGGTAGCTACAATTCGCACTGAAGCTTTCTTT. This encodes CASRLWVATIRTEAFF.

In DNA, the CDR3 is TGCGCCAGCAGCCACCGCGGCCGGCAGGGCAGGGTTTCACCCCTCCACTTT. Translating gives CASSHRGRQGRVSPLHF. The rearrangement uses TRBV4-1 and TRBJ1-6; maybe TRBD1 (5 bases). V was pared by 3 bases and J by 9 bases, with 21 bases between. This CDR3 has 17 amino acids. Germline V CDR1 and CDR2: MGHRA, YSYEKL.

The chain has TRBV6-5 and TRBJ2-5; possible D gene TRBD1, 7 bases. This CDR3 contains 14 residues. Trimming cost V 2 bases and J 4 bases, with 11 bases left between them. Germline values: CDR1 MNHEY, CDR2 SVGAGI. CDR3: CASSYTQGGETQYF. The CDR3 DNA follows: TGTGCCAGCAGTTACACCCAGGGGGGAGAGACCCAGTACTTC.

V usage is TRBV7-9 and J usage is TRBJ2-1; no reliable D call. The CDR3 consists of 14 residues. CDR1 SEHNR and CDR2 FQNEAQ come from the germline V gene (reference sequence). Trimming removed 1 base from V and 8 bases from J, with 12 bases in between. DNA of the CDR3: TGTGCCAGCAGCTTAGAGTTGGGTGGCGATGAGCAGTTCTTC. It translates to CASSLELGGDEQFF.